Here is one TCR beta chain with its context. Its target is unknown. The PCR was carried out with 60 Vbeta primers and 13 Jbeta primers. Produced via immunoSEQ multiplex PCR; TCRdb's table is partial and in-frame only. The sample records over 85,000 clones, roughly 60% being singletons. The record originates from a study of cytomegalovirus exposure and HLA in healthy donors. Healthy bone marrow donors made up the donors. The CDR3 extends over 18 amino acids. The germline V gene has CDR1 SEHNR and CDR2 FQNEAQ (reference sequence). The V gene lost 1 base and the J gene lost 2 bases, with 21 bases spanning the gap. Findings of the study overall: What TCR beta sequences reportedly achieved was accurate prediction of HLA-A and HLA-B alleles in most subjects.

Sequenced input: PBMCs. The chain combines TRBV7-9 with TRBJ2-7; D may be TRBD1 (6 bases). This receptor was taken from a human donor in good health. The CDR3 DNA reads TGTGCCAGCAGCTTAGGGTCGGGACATATCGTAAACCCCTACGAGCAGTACTTC. Protein: CASSLGSGHIVNPYEQYF.